Below, 18 T cell receptor beta chains from the same sample are listed, as sequenced in a study of blood T cells in healthy people across ages. Primed by a sample-barcoded 5' primer and a J-beta primer mix, a second PCR proceeded for roughly 6 to 12 cycles. TCRdb passed the 5' RACE reads through MiXCR, listing each CDR3 protein once. The sample includes roughly 1.7 million distinct CDR3 sequences, roughly 30% of them seen just once. Sequencing used blood. Every receptor here comes from a woman under 40 in good health.

The chain has TRBV6-1 and TRBJ2-1; 16 bases are shared with TRBD2. This CDR3 is built from 18 residues. Looked up from germline, CDR1 is MNHNS and CDR2 is SASEGT. The V and J ends lost 6 bases and 3 bases, in that order; junction bases with no gene match: 8. The DNA for the CDR3 is TGTGCCAGCAGGGGACTAGCGGGAGGGCTCGAGGGCTACAATGAGCAGTTCTTC. Its translation is CASRGLAGGLEGYNEQFF.

The chain combines TRBV18 with TRBJ1-3; 7 bases agree with TRBD1. The CDR3 runs to 14 residues. The V and J ends lost 6 bases and 0 bases, in that order; junction bases with no gene match: 2. Germline lookup yields CDR1 KGHSH and CDR2 LQKENI. The CDR3 nucleotides are TGTGCCAGCTCGACAGGGAGCTCTGGAAACACCATATATTTT. This gives the protein CASSTGSSGNTIYF.

V usage is TRBV29-1 and J usage is TRBJ1-2, with unresolved D. The CDR3 runs 9 residues. The germline V gene has CDR1 SQVTM and CDR2 ANQGSEA. The CDR3 region has the DNA TGCGGGGAAATCGGTGGCTACACCTTC. Translated: CGEIGGYTF.

As regards this clonotype: One end of the junction varies from germline; a read error may be responsible. J is TRBJ1-3 and V is TRBV9, with 7 bases lining up with TRBD1. CDR1 is SGDLS, CDR2 YYNGEE, per germline. The CDR3 runs 15 residues. The CDR3 DNA is TGCGCCAGCACGTCGGGACAGACCTCTGGAAACACCATATATTTT. Its protein product is CASTSGQTSGNTIYF.

The V and J genes are TRBV24-1 and TRBJ2-1; possible D gene TRBD2, 5 bases. This CDR3 spans 15 amino acids. Trimming shortened V by 4 bases and J by 7 bases, and 16 bases separated the two germline ends. Germline loops: CDR1 KGHDR, CDR2 SFDVKD. The CDR3 nucleotides are TGTGCCACCAGTGACCAAGCTAGCCTAGGGAATGAGCAGTTCTTC. Translation gives CATSDQASLGNEQFF.

In this sample, this clonotype turned up a few times. The gene calls are TRBV18 and TRBJ2-7; 8 bases agree with TRBD2. After removal of 2 bases from V and 1 base from J, the junction contained 7 bases not matched to a gene. Germline CDR1 is KGHSH and CDR2 is LQKENI. This CDR3 comprises 16 residues. The CDR3 spells CASSPIPAGGSYEQYF. The CDR3 coding sequence is TGTGCCAGCTCACCAATACCGGCGGGAGGTTCCTACGAGCAGTACTTC.

This chain links TRBV9 with TRBJ2-5; 10 nucleotides agree with TRBD2. Near its end, the DNA agrees better with TRBJ2-7, so the J call may be wrong. This CDR3 comprises 18 residues. Germline lookup yields CDR1 SGDLS and CDR2 YYNGEE. This chain's CDR3 is CASSVARPSGSSAYEQYF. The DNA for the CDR3 is TGTGCCAGCAGCGTAGCTAGGCCTAGCGGGAGTTCGGCCTACGAGCAGTACTTC.

The chain couples TRBV7-9 to TRBJ2-7; TRBD2 matches at 7 bases. The CDR3 totals 15 residues. The J segment lost 6 bases and the V segment lost 3 bases, leaving 11 bases of the junction unmatched. CDR1 SEHNR and CDR2 FQNEAQ come from the germline V gene (reference sequence). The CDR3 DNA is TGTGCCAGCAGCTTTGGGGTCCCCTCTAGCGGCGAGCAGTACTTC. Its translation: CASSFGVPSSGEQYF. Using reference TRBV7-9 and TRBJ2-7 for the parts outside the CDR3, the full variable domain is DTGVSQNPRHKITKRGQNVTFRCDPISEHNRLYWYRQTLGQGPEFLTYFQNEAQLEKSRLLSDRFSAERPKGSFSTLEIQRTEQGDSAMYLCASSFGVPSSGEQYFGPGTRLTVT.

The CDR3 DNA reads TGCAGTGCTCGGGGAGGGCCGCTGGATACGCAGTATTTT. It specifies CSARGGPLDTQYF. The chain has TRBV20-1 and TRBJ2-3; TRBD2 matches 7 bases. Looked up from germline, CDR1 is DFQATT and CDR2 is SNEGSKA (reference sequence). V lost 5 bases, J lost 6 bases, and 8 bases stayed unmatched. CDR3 length: 13 amino acids.

Only a few counts were recorded for this clonotype. The V gene is TRBV4-1, the J gene TRBJ1-1; D is ambiguous. CDR3 length equals 16 residues. The V and J ends lost 1 base and 3 bases respectively, with 15 bases between them. The germline gives CDR1 MGHRA, CDR2 YSYEKL. The DNA of the CDR3 is TGCGCCAGCAGCCAAGGGGTCCGCCCCGGGGACACTGAAGCTTTCTTT. Its protein product is CASSQGVRPGDTEAFF.

This clonotype was picked up many times. The V gene is TRBV18, the J gene TRBJ2-3, with unresolved D. The CDR3 spans 14 residues. Germline CDR1 is KGHSH and CDR2 is LQKENI. Trimming took off 0 bases at V and 5 bases at J, with 9 bases between the two ends. The CDR3 sequence is CASSPPGSRDTQYF. CDR3 in DNA: TGTGCCAGCTCACCACCAGGGTCAAGAGATACGCAGTATTTT. Based on the CDR3 plus reference TRBV18 and TRBJ2-3, the full variable domain is NAGVMQNPRHLVRRRGQEARLRCSPMKGHSHVYWYRQLPEEGLKFMVYLQKENIIDESGMPKERFSAEFPKEGPSILRIQQVVRGDSAAYFCASSPPGSRDTQYFGPGTRLTVL.

The rearrangement joins TRBV7-2 to TRBJ2-1; 12 positions match TRBD2. The CDR3 is 14 residues long. Losses at the gene ends were 7 bases for V and 6 bases for J; bases not matched to a gene: 4. Germline values: CDR1 SGHTA, CDR2 FQGNSA. The CDR3 nucleotides are TGTGCCAGCACGACTAGCGGGGGCTTCAATGAGCAGTTCTTC. This codes for CASTTSGGFNEQFF.

The chain has TRBV15 and TRBJ1-4; TRBD1 matches at 7 bases. The CDR3 spans 14 residues. CDR1 and CDR2 (germline): LNHNV, YYDKDF (reference sequence). The V gene end was trimmed by 5 bases and the J gene end by 12 bases; junction bases not matched to a gene: 12. CDR3 bases: TGTGCCACCAGCCCGGGACAGTCCCTCCGGGAACTGTTTTTT. Translating gives CATSPGQSLRELFF. The complete variable domain, with remaining parts taken from reference TRBV15 and TRBJ1-4, reads DAMVIQNPRYQVTQFGKPVTLSCSQTLNHNVMYWYQQKSSQAPKLLFHYYDKDFNNEADTPDNFQSRRPNTSFCFLDIRSPGLGDTAMYLCATSPGQSLRELFFGSGTQLSVL.

This clonotype was seen a few times. This chain connects TRBV5-1 to TRBJ2-3; D not certain. The germline V and J ends were trimmed by 2 bases and 9 bases, with 16 bases remaining between them. The CDR3 spans 14 residues. Germline assignment: CDR1 SGHRS and CDR2 YFSETQ. The CDR3 protein is CASSFGLPSDTQYF. DNA of the CDR3: TGCGCCAGCAGCTTTGGGCTACCCTCCGACACGCAGTATTTT.

This clonotype was counted only a few times. The rearrangement uses TRBV5-1 and TRBJ2-3, with a possible D match to TRBD2 (5 bases). The CDR3 runs to 16 residues. Germline assignment: CDR1 SGHRS and CDR2 YFSETQ. Trimming took off 0 bases at V and 5 bases at J, with 16 bases between the two ends. CDR3 bases: TGCGCCAGCAGCTTGGTTCCCCCGGGGAGAGGAGATACGCAGTATTTT. It yields the protein CASSLVPPGRGDTQYF.

The V call is TRBV24-1, the J call TRBJ2-2; TRBD1 aligns across 10 bases. Per the germline V gene, CDR1 is KGHDR and CDR2 is SFDVKD. J gave up 3 bases and V 5 bases, and 8 bases lay outside the gene matches. This CDR3 is 17 amino acids long. For the CDR3, the DNA is TGTGCCACCAGTGGGACCTTAGGGACAGGGGACACCGGGGAGCTGTTTTTT. It is translated as CATSGTLGTGDTGELFF.

This clonotype has ten or more counts. The chain combines TRBV29-1 with TRBJ2-3, with 10 bases matching TRBD2. V lost 2 bases and J lost 2; bases outside the gene matches: 1. Germline V CDR1 and CDR2: SQVTM, ANQGSEA. This CDR3 has 14 residues. The CDR3 region is CSVETSGATDTQYF. In nucleotides, the CDR3 is TGCAGCGTTGAAACTAGCGGGGCCACAGATACGCAGTATTTT.

V usage is TRBV18 and J usage is TRBJ2-5, with TRBD1 as a possible D gene (6 bases). The end of the DNA fits TRBJ2-7 better, so the J call may be wrong. This CDR3 contains 15 residues. Germline V gene data show CDR1 as KGHSH and CDR2 as LQKENI. CDR3 sequence (DNA): TGTGCCAGCTCACCACCGGGGGCAATTGGCTACGAGCAGTACTTC. The encoded protein is CASSPPGAIGYEQYF.